Following are 7 T cell receptor beta chains from one sample sequenced in a study of chemoradiotherapy in HPV16-positive cancers. The protocol was immunoSEQ multiplex PCR, while the TCRdb copy is restricted to in-frame clones and leaves out a portion. The sample has 7,000 to 8,500 clones; about 84% are singletons. This material was obtained from a patient who underwent chemoradiotherapy. Every receptor here comes from a human donor with HPV-associated anogenital cancer.

The V call is TRBV5-5, the J call TRBJ2-3; tentatively, D is TRBD1 (5 bases). In germline, CDR1 is SGHKS, CDR2 YYEKEE (reference sequence). V was trimmed by 1 base and J by 6 bases, leaving 15 bases between them. The CDR3 has 15 residues. The CDR3 sequence is CASSLQGLTSDTQYF. CDR3 DNA: TGTGCCAGCAGCTTGCAGGGCCTAACATCCGATACGCAGTATTTT. Variable domain in full (rest from reference TRBV5-5 and TRBJ2-3): DAGVTQSPTHLIKTRGQQVTLRCSPISGHKSVSWYQQVLGQGPQFIFQYYEKEERGRGNFPDRFSARQFPNYSSELNVNALLLGDSALYLCASSLQGLTSDTQYFGPGTRLTVL.

To note about this clone: The junction departs from the called germline gene at one end, perhaps through a read error. The chain recombines TRBV6-1 with TRBJ1-2; maybe TRBD1 (5 bases). Germline-derived CDR1 and CDR2 are MNHNS and SASEGT. The CDR3 length is 13 residues. In DNA form, the CDR3 reads TGTGCCAGCAGTGAAGATACCTACACAGGAATGGGCTTC. It codes for CASSEDTYTGMGF.

V gene TRBV6-6 combines with J gene TRBJ2-6; D perhaps matches TRBD2 (6 bases). The germline V gene has CDR1 MNHNY and CDR2 SVGAGI (reference sequence). The CDR3 runs 15 residues. V lost 7 bases, J lost 1 base, and 11 bases lay in between. This CDR3 reads CASTRLDSGANVLTF. The CDR3 nucleotides read TGTGCCAGCACCAGACTAGATTCTGGGGCCAACGTCCTGACTTTC.

The rearrangement links TRBV19 to TRBJ1-2, with TRBD1 as a possible D gene (6 bases). V was trimmed by 3 bases and J by 0 bases, leaving 11 bases between them. The CDR3 extends over 15 amino acids. Germline lookup yields CDR1 LNHDA and CDR2 SQIVND (reference sequence). CDR3 sequence (DNA): TGTGCCAGTAGTATCGGACAGACCTCTAACTATGGCTACACCTTC. Encoded protein: CASSIGQTSNYGYTF. The full variable domain, in which reference TRBV19 and TRBJ1-2 provide the parts outside the CDR3, is DGGITQSPKYLFRKEGQNVTLSCEQNLNHDAMYWYRQDPGQGLRLIYYSQIVNDFQKGDIAEGYSVSREKKESFPLTVTSAQKNPTAFYLCASSIGQTSNYGYTFGSGTRLTVV.

The rearrangement uses TRBV5-1 and TRBJ2-1, with 7 bases lining up with TRBD2. Trimming cost V 2 bases and J 0 bases; bases outside gene matches: 5. The CDR3 extends over 16 amino acids. Per the germline V gene, CDR1 is SGHRS and CDR2 is YFSETQ. CDR3 sequence (DNA): TGCGCCAGCAGCTTAAATCTAGCGGCCTCCTACAATGAGCAGTTCTTC. Translated, it gives CASSLNLAASYNEQFF.

V usage is TRBV28 and J usage is TRBJ1-6, with unresolved D. This CDR3 comprises 12 residues. The germline CDR1 and CDR2 sequences are MDHEN and SYDVKM. CDR3 in amino acids: CASGSNNSPLHF. CDR3 nucleotide sequence: TGTGCTTCGGGTTCAAATAATTCACCCCTCCACTTT.

The table lists this clone with a few counts. The genes are TRBV15 and TRBJ1-5; D is unclear. The CDR3 is 14 residues long. The germline V gene has CDR1 LNHNV and CDR2 YYDKDF (reference sequence). Trimming stripped 1 base from V and 9 bases from J, with 13 bases between. DNA of the CDR3: TGTGCCACCAGCAGAGGTCCTGTCCTTCGGCCCCAGCATTTT. Translated: CATSRGPVLRPQHF. Using reference TRBV15 and TRBJ1-5 for the parts outside the CDR3, the full variable domain is DAMVIQNPRYQVTQFGKPVTLSCSQTLNHNVMYWYQQKSSQAPKLLFHYYDKDFNNEADTPDNFQSRRPNTSFCFLDIRSPGLGDTAMYLCATSRGPVLRPQHFGDGTRLSIL.